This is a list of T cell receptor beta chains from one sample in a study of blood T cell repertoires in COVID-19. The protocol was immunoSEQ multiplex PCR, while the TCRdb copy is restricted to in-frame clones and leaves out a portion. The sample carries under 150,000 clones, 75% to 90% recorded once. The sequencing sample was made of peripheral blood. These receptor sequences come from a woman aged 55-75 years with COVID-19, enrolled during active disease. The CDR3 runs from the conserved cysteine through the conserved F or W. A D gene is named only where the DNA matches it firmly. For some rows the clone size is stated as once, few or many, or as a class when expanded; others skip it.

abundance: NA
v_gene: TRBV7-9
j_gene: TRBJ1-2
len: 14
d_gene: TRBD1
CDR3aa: CASSLRQGPYGYTF
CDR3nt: TGTGCCAGCAGCTTGAGACAGGGCCCTTATGGCTACACCTTC

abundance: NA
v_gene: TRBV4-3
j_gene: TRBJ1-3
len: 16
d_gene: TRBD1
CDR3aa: CASSQDRTGRGNTIYF
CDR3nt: TGCGCCAGCAGCCAAGATAGGACAGGGAGGGGAAACACCATATATTTT

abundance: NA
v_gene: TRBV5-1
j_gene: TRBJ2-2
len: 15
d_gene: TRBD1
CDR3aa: CASSLSGGDTGELFF
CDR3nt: TGCGCCAGCAGCTTATCAGGGGGCGACACCGGGGAGCTGTTTTTT

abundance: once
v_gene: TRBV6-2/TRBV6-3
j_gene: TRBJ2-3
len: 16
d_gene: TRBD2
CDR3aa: CASSYRPGGRTDTQYF
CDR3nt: TGTGCCAGCAGTTACCGGCCGGGGGGGCGCACAGATACGCAGTATTTT

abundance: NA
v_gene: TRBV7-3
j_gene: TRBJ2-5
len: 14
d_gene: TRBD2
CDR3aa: CASSLTSGGETQYF
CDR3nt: TGTGCCAGCAGCCTGACTAGCGGGGGTGAGACCCAGTACTTC

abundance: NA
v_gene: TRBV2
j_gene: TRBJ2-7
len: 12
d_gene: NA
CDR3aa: CASSVGGPEQYF
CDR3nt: TGTGCCAGCAGTGTGGGCGGGCCCGAGCAGTACTTC

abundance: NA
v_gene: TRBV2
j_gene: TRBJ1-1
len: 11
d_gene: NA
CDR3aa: CASGGETEAFF
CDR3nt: TGTGCCAGCGGAGGGGAAACTGAAGCTTTCTTT

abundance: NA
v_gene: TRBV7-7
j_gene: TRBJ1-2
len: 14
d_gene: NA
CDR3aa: CASTLPGGLYGYTF
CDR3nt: TGTGCCAGCACCCTACCGGGGGGACTCTATGGCTACACCTTC

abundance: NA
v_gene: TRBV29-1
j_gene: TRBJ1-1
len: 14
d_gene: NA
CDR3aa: CSVVHPGENTEAFF
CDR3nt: TGCAGCGTTGTCCACCCAGGGGAGAACACTGAAGCTTTCTTT

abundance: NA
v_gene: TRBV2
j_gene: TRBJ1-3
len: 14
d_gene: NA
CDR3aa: CASTTGFSGNTIYF
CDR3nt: TGTGCCAGCACCACAGGGTTCTCTGGAAACACCATATATTTT

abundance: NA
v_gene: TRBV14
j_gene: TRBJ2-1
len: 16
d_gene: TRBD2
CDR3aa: CASSQAAGGDYNEQFF
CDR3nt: TGTGCCAGCAGCCAGGCGGCGGGGGGGGACTACAATGAGCAGTTCTTC

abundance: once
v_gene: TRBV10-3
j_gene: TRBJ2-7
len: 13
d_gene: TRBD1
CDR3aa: CAIGDRDRVEQYF
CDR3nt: TGTGCCATCGGGGACAGGGACAGAGTCGAGCAGTACTTC

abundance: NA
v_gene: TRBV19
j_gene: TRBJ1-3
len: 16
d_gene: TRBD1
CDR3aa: CASSSPDRASANTIYF
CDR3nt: TGTGCCAGTAGTTCCCCGGACAGGGCCTCGGCAAACACCATATATTTT

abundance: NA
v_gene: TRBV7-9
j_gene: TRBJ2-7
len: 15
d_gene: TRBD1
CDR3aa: CASSSAGTGNYEQYF
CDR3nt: TGTGCCAGCAGCTCCGCTGGGACAGGCAACTACGAGCAGTACTTC

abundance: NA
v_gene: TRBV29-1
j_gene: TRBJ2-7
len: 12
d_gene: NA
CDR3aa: CSVTSIFYEQYF
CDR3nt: TGCAGCGTAACTAGCATTTTCTACGAGCAGTACTTC

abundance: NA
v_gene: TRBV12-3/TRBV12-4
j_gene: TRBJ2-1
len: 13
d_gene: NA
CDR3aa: CASSLWGEGEQFF
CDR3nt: TGTGCCAGCAGTTTATGGGGAGAGGGTGAGCAGTTCTTC

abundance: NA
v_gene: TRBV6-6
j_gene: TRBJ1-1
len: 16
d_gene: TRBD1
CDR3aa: CASSYSAGGWRTEAFF
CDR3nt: TGTGCCAGCAGTTACTCGGCAGGGGGCTGGCGTACTGAAGCTTTCTTT

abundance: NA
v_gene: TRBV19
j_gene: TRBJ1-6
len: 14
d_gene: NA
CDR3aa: CASRTEGWGSPLHF
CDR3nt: TGTGCCAGTAGAACGGAGGGCTGGGGTTCACCCCTCCACTTT

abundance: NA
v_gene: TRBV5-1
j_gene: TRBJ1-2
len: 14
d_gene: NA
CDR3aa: CASSVAGGADGYTF
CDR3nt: TGCGCCAGCAGTGTAGCGGGGGGCGCGGATGGCTACACCTTC

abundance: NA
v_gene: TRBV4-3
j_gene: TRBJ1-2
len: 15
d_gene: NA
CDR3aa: CASSQGLRDIGGYTF
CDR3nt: TGCGCCAGCAGCCAAGGGCTACGGGACATCGGGGGCTACACCTTC

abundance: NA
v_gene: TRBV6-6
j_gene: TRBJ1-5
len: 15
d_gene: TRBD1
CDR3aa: CASRAGQGGSQPQHF
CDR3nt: TGTGCCAGCAGAGCGGGACAGGGGGGGTCTCAGCCCCAGCATTTT

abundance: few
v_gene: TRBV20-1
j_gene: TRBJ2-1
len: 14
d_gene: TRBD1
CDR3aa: CSASYGQGTIEQFF
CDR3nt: TGCAGTGCTAGTTACGGACAGGGAACGATTGAGCAGTTCTTC

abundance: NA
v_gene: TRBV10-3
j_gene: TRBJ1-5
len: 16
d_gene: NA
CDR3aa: CAISDLDTGGNQPQHF
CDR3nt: TGTGCCATCAGTGACTTGGACACGGGAGGCAATCAGCCCCAGCATTTT

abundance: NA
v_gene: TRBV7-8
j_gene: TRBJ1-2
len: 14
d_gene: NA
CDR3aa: CASSLVRQNYGYTF
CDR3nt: TGTGCCAGCAGCTTAGTAAGACAGAACTATGGCTACACCTTC

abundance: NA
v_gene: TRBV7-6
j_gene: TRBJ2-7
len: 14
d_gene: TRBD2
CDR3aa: CASSFRTSVYEQYF
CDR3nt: TGTGCCAGCAGCTTTCGGACTAGCGTCTACGAGCAGTACTTC

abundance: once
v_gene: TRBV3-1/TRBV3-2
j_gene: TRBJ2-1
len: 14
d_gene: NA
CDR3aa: CASSQDWRGSEQFF
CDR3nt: TGTGCCAGCAGCCAAGATTGGAGAGGCTCTGAGCAGTTCTTC

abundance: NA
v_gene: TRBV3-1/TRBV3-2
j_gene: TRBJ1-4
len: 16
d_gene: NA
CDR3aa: CASSLGLSSTNEKLFF
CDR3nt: TGTGCCAGCAGCCTAGGACTGAGTTCAACTAATGAAAAACTGTTTTTT

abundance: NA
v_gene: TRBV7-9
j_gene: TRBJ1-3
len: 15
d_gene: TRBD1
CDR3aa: CASSSTGGSGNTIYF
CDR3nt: TGTGCCAGCAGCTCTACAGGGGGCTCTGGAAACACCATATATTTT

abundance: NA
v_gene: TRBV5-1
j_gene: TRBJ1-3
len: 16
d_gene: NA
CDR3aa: CASSRSGEGSGNTIYF
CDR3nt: TGCGCCAGCAGCCGTTCGGGGGAAGGCTCTGGAAACACCATATATTTT

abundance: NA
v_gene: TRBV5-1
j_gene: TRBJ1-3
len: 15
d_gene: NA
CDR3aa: CASSSLGTNGNTIYF
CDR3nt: TGCGCCAGCAGCTCATTGGGGACAAACGGAAACACCATATATTTT

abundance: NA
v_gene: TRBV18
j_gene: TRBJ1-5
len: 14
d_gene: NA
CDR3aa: CASSPEQGFQPQHF
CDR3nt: TGTGCCAGCTCACCAGAACAGGGTTTTCAGCCCCAGCATTTT

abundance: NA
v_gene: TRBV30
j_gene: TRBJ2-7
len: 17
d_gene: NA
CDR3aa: CAWFRRKEGDSLGQQYF
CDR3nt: TGTGCCTGGTTCCGCCGGAAAGAAGGGGACTCTCTCGGTCAGCAGTACTTC

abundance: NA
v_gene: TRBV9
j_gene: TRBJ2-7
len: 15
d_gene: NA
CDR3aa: CASSVGALSSYEQYF
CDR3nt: TGTGCCAGCAGCGTAGGGGCGCTAAGCTCCTACGAGCAGTACTTC

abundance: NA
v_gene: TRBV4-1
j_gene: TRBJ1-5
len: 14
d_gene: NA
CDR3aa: CASSRTGSNQPQHF
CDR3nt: TGCGCCAGCAGCCGCACAGGGTCGAATCAGCCCCAGCATTTT

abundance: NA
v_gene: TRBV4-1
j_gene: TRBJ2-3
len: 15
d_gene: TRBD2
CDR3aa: CASSQRAGGTDTQYF
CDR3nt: TGCGCCAGCAGCCAGCGAGCGGGGGGGACAGATACGCAGTATTTT

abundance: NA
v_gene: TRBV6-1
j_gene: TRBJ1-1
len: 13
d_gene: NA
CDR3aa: CASSDRGNSEAFF
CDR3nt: TGTGCCAGCAGTGACAGGGGAAATTCTGAAGCTTTCTTT

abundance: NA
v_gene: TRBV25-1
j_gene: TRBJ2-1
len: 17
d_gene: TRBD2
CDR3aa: CASSDLAGGNSYNEQFF
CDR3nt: TGTGCCAGCAGTGACCTAGCGGGGGGTAACTCCTACAATGAGCAGTTCTTC

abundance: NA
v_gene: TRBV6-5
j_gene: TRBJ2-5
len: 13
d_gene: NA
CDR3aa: CASSYSSRETQYF
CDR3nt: TGTGCCAGCAGTTACTCGAGTAGAGAGACCCAGTACTTC

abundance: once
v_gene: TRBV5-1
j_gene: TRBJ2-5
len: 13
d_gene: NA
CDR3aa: CASSTGDQETQYF
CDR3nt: TGCGCCAGCAGCACCGGGGACCAAGAGACCCAGTACTTC

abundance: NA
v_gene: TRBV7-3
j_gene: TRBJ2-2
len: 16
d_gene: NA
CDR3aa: CASSRSLVANTGELFF
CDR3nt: TGTGCCAGCAGCCGATCTTTAGTAGCTAACACCGGGGAGCTGTTTTTT

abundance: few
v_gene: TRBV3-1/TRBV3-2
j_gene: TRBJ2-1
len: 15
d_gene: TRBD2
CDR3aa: CASSWGLAGANEQFF
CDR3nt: TGTGCCAGCAGTTGGGGGCTAGCGGGGGCCAATGAGCAGTTCTTC

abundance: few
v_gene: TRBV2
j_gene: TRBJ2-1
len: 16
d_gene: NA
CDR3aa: CASSEGSSAYYNEQFF
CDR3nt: TGTGCCAGCAGTGAAGGTAGCAGTGCGTACTACAATGAGCAGTTCTTC